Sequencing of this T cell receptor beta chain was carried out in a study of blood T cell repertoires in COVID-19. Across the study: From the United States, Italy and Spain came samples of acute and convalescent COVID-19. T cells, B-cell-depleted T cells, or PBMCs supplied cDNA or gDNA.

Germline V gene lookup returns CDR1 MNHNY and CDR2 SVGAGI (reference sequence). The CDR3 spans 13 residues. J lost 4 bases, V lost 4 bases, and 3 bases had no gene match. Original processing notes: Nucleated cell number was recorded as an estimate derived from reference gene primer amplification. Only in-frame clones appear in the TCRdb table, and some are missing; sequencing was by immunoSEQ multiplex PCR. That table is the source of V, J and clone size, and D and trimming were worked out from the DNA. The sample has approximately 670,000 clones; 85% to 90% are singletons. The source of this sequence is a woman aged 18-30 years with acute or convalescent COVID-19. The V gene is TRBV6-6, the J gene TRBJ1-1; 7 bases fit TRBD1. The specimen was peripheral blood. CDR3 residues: CASSSQGPTEAFF. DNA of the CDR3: TGTGCCAGCAGTTCACAGGGGCCCACTGAAGCTTTCTTT.